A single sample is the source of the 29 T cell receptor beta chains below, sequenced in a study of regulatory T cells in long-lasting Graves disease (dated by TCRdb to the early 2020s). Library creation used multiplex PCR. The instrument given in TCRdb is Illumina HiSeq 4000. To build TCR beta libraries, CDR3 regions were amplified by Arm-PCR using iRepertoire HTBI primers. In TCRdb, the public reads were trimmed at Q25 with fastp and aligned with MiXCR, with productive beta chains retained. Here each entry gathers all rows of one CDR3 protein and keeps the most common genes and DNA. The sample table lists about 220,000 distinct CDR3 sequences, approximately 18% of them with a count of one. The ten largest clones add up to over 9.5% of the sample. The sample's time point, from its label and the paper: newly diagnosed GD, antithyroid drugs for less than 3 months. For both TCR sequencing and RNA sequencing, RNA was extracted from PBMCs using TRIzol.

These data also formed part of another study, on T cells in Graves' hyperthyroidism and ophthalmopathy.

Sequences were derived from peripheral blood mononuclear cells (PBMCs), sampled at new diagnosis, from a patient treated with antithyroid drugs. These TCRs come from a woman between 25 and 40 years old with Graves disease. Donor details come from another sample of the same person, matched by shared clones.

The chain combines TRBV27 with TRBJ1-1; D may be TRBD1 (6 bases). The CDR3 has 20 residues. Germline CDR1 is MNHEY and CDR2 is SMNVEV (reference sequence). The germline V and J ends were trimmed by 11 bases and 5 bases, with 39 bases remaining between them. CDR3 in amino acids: CAYKKMESRTGLDRNTEAFF. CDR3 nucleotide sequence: TGTGCCTACAAAAAAATGGAGAGCCGAACAGGGTTGGATCGGAATACTGAAGCTTTCTTT.

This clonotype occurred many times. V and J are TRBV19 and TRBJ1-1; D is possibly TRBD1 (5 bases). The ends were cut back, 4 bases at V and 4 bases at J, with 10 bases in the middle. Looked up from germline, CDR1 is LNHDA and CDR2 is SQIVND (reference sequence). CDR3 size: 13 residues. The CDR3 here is CASSKRGLTEAFF. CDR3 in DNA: TGTGCCAGTAGTAAAAGGGGCCTCACTGAAGCTTTCTTT.

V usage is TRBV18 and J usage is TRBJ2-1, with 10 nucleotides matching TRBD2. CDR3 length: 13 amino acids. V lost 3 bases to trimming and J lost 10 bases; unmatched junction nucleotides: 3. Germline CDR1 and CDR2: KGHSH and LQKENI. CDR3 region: CASSPGLAYEQFF. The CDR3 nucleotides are TGTGCCAGCTCACCGGGACTAGCGTACGAGCAGTTCTTC.

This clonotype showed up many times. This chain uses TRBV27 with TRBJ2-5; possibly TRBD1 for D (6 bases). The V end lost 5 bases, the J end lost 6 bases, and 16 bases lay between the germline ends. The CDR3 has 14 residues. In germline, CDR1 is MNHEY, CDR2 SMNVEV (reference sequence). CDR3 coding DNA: TGTGCCAGCAGTCCAACGAAGGGGGAACAGACCCAGTACTTC. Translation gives CASSPTKGEQTQYF.

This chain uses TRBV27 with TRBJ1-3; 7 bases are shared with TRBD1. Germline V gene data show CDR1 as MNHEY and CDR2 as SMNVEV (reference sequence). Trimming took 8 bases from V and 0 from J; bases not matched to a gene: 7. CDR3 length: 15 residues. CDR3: CASGRQGPSGNTIYF. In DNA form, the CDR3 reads TGTGCCAGCGGACGACAGGGACCCTCTGGAAACACCATATATTTT.

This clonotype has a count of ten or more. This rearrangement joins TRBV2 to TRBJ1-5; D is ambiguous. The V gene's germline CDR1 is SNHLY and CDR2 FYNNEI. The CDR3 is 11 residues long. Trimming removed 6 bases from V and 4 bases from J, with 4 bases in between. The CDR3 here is CASRFNQPQHF. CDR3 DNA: TGTGCCAGCAGGTTTAATCAGCCCCAGCATTTT.

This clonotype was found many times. In nucleotides, the CDR3 is TGTGCCAGCAGCTCCCCGGACAGGGGGCGTGGCGAGCAGTACTTC. Protein: CASSSPDRGRGEQYF. This sequence joins TRBV28 and TRBJ2-7; 11 bases map to TRBD1. CDR1 MDHEN and CDR2 SYDVKM come from the germline V gene. With 6 bases clipped from V and 6 bases from J, the junction kept 10 bases outside the gene matches. The CDR3 is made up of 15 amino acids.

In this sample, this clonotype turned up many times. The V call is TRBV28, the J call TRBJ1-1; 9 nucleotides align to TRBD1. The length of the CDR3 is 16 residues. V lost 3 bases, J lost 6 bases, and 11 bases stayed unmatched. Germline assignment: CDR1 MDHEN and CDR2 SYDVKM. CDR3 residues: CASSFPGQGAGSEAFF. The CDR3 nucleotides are TGTGCCAGCAGTTTCCCGGGACAGGGAGCGGGTTCTGAAGCTTTCTTT.

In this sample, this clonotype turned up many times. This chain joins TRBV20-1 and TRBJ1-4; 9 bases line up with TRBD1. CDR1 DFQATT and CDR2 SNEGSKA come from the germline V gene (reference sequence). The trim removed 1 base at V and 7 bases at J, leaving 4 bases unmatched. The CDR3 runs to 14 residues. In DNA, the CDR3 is TGCAGTGCTAGAGGGGACAGGGTGGCTGAAAAACTGTTTTTT. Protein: CSARGDRVAEKLFF.

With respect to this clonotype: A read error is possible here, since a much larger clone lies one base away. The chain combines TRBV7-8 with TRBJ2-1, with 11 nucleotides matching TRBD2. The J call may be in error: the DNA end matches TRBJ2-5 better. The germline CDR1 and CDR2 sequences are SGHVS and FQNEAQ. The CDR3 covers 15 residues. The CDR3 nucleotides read TGTGCCAGCAGCCTACTAGCGGGGGCGCAAGGGACCCAGTACTTC. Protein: CASSLLAGAQGTQYF.

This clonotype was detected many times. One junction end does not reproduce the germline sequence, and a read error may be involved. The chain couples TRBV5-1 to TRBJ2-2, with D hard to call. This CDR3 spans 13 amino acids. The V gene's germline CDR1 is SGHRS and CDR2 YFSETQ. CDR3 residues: CASSPEYTGELFF. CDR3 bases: TGTGCCAGCAGCCCCGAGTACACCGGGGAGCTGTTTTTT.

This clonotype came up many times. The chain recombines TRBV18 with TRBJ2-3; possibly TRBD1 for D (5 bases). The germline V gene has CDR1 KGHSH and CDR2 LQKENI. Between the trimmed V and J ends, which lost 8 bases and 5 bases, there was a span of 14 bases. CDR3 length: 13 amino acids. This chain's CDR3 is CASTANRGDTQYF. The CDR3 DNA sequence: TGTGCCAGCACAGCAAATAGGGGAGATACGCAGTATTTT.

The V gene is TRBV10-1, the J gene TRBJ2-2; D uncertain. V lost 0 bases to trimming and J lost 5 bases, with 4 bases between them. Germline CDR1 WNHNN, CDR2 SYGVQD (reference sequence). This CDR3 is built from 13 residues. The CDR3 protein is CASSESLTGELFF. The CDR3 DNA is TGCGCCAGCAGTGAGTCGCTGACCGGGGAGCTGTTTTTT.

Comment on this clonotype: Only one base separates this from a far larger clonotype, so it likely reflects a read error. CDR3 loop: CASSSGTQNEQYF. In DNA form, the CDR3 reads TGTGCCAGCAGTTCCGGGACCCAGAATGAGCAGTACTTC. The chain employs TRBV27 and TRBJ2-5, with D perhaps assigned TRBD1 or TRBD2 (5 bases each). The V and J ends lost 4 bases and 11 bases respectively, with 17 bases between them. CDR3 length equals 13 residues. Germline V gives CDR1 MNHEY, CDR2 SMNVEV (reference sequence).

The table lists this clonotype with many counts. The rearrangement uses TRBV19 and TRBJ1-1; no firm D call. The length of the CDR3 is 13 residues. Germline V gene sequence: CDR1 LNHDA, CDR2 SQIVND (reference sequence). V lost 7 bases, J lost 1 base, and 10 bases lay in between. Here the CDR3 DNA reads TGTGCCAGTACCGGCGACAAGAACACTGAAGCTTTCTTT. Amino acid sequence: CASTGDKNTEAFF. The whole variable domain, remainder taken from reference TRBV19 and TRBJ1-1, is DGGITQSPKYLFRKEGQNVTLSCEQNLNHDAMYWYRQDPGQGLRLIYYSQIVNDFQKGDIAEGYSVSREKKESFPLTVTSAQKNPTAFYLCASTGDKNTEAFFGQGTRLTVV.

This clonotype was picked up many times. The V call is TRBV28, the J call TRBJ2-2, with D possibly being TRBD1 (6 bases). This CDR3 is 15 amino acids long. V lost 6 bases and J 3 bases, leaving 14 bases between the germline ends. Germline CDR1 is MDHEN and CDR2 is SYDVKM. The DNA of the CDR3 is TGTGCCAGCAGCCTGTGGGGGCGCGACACCGGGGAGCTGTTTTTT. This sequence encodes CASSLWGRDTGELFF.

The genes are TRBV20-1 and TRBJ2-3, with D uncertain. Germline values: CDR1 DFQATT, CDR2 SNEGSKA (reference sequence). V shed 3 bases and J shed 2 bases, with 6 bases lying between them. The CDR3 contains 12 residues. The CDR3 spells CSASLHTDTQYF. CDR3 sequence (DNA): TGCAGTGCTAGTTTACACACAGATACGCAGTATTTT.

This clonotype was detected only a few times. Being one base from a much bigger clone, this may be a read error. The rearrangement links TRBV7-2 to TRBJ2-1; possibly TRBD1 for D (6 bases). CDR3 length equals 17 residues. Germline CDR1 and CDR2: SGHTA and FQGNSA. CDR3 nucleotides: TGTGCCAGCAGCTTAAGAGGGGGTGGTAGTCAACGAAATGAGCAGTTGTTC. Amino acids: CASSLRGGGSQRNEQLF.

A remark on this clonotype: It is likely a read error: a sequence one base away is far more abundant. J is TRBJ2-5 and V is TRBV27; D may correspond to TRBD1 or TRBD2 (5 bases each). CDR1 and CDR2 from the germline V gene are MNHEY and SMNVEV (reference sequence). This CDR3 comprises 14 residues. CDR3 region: CASSPGAVLNEQSF. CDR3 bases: TGTGCCAGCAGTCCCGGGGCGGTACTCAATGAGCAGTCCTTC.

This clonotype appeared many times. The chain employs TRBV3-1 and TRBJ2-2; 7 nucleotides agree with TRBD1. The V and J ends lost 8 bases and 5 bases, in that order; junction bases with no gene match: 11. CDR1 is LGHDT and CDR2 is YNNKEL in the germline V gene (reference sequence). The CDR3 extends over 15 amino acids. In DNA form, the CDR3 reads TGTGCCAGCCTGAACGACAGGGAGAAGACCGGGGAGCTGTTTTTT. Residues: CASLNDREKTGELFF. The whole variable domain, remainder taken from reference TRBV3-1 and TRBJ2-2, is DTAVSQTPKYLVTQMGNDKSIKCEQNLGHDTMYWYKQDSKKFLKIMFSYNNKELIINETVPNRFSPKSPDKAHLNLHINSLELGDSAVYFCASLNDREKTGELFFGEGSRLTVL.

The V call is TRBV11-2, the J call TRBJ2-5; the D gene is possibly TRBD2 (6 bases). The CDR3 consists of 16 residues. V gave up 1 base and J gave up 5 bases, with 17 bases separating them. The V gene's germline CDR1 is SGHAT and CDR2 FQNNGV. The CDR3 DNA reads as TGTGCCAGCAGCTTAGGGGGTCGGCGGGATGGGGAGACCCAGTACTTC. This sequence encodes CASSLGGRRDGETQYF.

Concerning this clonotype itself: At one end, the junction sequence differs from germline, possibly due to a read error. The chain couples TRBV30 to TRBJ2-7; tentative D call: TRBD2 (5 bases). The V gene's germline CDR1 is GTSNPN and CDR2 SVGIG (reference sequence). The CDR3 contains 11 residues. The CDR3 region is CAGSSAHEQYF. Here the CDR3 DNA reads TGTGCCGGGAGTTCGGCCCACGAGCAGTACTTC.

The CDR3 protein is CASSGTVPSYEQYF. DNA for the CDR3: TGTGCCAGCAGTGGGACAGTGCCCTCCTACGAGCAGTACTTC. V usage is TRBV2 and J usage is TRBJ2-7, with a possible D match to TRBD1 (6 bases). The CDR3 is 14 amino acids. The V end lost 4 bases, the J end lost 0 bases, and 10 bases lay between the germline ends. Germline assignment: CDR1 SNHLY and CDR2 FYNNEI.

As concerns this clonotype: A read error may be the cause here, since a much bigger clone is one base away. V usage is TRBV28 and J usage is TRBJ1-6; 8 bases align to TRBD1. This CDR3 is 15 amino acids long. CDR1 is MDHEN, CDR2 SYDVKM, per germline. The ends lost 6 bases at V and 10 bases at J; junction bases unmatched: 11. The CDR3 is CASSLVDTGGSPLHF. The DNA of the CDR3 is TGTGCCAGCAGCCTCGTCGATACAGGGGGATCACCCCTCCACTTT. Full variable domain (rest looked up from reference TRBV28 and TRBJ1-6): DVKVTQSSRYLVKRTGEKVFLECVQDMDHENMFWYRQDPGLGLRLIYFSYDVKMKEKGDIPEGYSVSREKKERFSLILESASTNQTSMYLCASSLVDTGGSPLHFGNGTRLTVT.

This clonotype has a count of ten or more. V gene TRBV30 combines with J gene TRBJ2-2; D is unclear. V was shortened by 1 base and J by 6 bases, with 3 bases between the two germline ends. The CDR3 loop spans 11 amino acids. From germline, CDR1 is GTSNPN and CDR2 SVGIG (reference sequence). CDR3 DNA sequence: TGTGCCTGGAGTGGGTCCGGGGAGCTGTTTTTT. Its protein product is CAWSGSGELFF.

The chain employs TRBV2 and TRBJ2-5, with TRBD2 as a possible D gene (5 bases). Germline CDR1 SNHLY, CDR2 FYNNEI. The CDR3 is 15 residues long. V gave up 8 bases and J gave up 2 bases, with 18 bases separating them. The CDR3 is CASGVAGYSQETQYF. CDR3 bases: TGTGCCAGCGGGGTCGCGGGCTACTCACAAGAGACCCAGTACTTC.

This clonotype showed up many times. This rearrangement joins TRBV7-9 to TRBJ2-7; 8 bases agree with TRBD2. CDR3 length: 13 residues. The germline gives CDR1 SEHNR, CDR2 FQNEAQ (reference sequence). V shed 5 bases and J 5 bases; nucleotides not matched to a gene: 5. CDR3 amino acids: CASSPGGANEQYF. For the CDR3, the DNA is TGTGCCAGCAGCCCCGGGGGGGCGAACGAGCAGTACTTC.

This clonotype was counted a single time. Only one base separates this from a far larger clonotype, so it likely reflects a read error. Written as DNA, the CDR3 is TGTGCCAGCAGCCCATCATCAACGCAGCCCCAGCATTTT. This sequence encodes CASSPSSTQPQHF. The J gene is TRBJ1-5, the V gene TRBV6-1; the D is unclear. There are 13 residues in the CDR3. V lost 6 bases, J lost 7 bases, and 13 bases lay in between. Per germline, CDR1 MNHNS and CDR2 SASEGT.

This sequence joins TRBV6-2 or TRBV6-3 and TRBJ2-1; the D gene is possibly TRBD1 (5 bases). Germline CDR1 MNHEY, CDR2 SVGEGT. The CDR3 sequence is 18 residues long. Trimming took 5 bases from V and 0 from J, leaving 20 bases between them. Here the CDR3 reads CASSEAWKGLLSYNEQFF. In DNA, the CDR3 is TGTGCCAGCAGTGAAGCGTGGAAGGGGCTACTCTCCTACAATGAGCAGTTCTTC.